The text below deals with one T cell receptor (beta chain). As yet, its antigen is unknown. The sample originates from a study of OX40 agonist ivuxolimab in advanced cancers. Repertoires were generated with immunoSEQ multiplex PCR, while TCRdb's copy carries only in-frame clones and drops some. The top ten clones hold 2% to 2.5% of a sample with 65,000 to 80,000 clones, approximately 90% of them seen once. CDR1 is SGHRS, CDR2 YFSETQ, per germline. Trimming took 3 bases from V and 9 from J, leaving 22 bases between them. The length of the CDR3 is 16 residues. Study observations and caveats: Doses of 0.1 to 3.0 mg/kg were accompanied by clonal expansion of CD4+ and CD8+ blood T cells by week 6.

The sequenced sample was CD4+ or CD8+ T cells sorted from blood, obtained in a trial of the OX40 agonist ivuxolimab. The J gene is TRBJ2-1, the V gene TRBV5-1; D unclear. The clonotype comes from an adult with an advanced solid tumor such as melanoma, head and neck, liver or kidney cancer. CDR3 DNA sequence: TGCGCCAGCAGCTCCGGATGGAGCGCCCCCCTAGGTGAGCAGTTCTTC. Encoded protein: CASSSGWSAPLGEQFF.